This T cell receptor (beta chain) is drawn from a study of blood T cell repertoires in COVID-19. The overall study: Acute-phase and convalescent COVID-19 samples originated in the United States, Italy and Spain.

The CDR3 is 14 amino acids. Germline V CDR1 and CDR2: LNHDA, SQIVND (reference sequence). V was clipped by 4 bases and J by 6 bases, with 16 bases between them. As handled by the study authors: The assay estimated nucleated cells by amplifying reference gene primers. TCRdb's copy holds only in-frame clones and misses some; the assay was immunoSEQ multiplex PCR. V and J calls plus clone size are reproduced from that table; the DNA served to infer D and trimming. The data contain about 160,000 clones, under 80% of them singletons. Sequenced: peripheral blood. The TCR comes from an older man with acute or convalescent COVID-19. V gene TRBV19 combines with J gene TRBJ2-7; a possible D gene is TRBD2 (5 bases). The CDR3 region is CASSRGFPSVEQYF. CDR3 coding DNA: TGTGCCAGTAGTAGAGGGTTTCCCAGTGTCGAGCAGTACTTC.